This T cell receptor (beta chain) was recovered during a study of cytomegalovirus exposure and HLA in healthy donors. Study-wide results and limits: Accounts indicate the classifier identified cytomegalovirus status with strong specificity and sensitivity. The study had only CMV serostatus as immune exposure information.

As for this clone: Its antigen is unknown.

13 Jbeta primers and 60 Vbeta primers were used for the PCR. Source study methods: Some 12 million shared chains were among the approximately 80 million unique TCR beta chains that a later analysis counted. TCRdb keeps only in-frame clones here, not all; method: immunoSEQ multiplex PCR. Clone size and the V and J calls come from that table; the DNA yielded D and trimming. Among roughly 95,000 clones listed, 76% were seen once. V lost 2 bases to trimming and J lost 1 base, with 9 bases between them. The CDR3 totals 15 residues. Per germline, CDR1 MGHRA and CDR2 YSYEKL. This chain links TRBV4-1 with TRBJ2-1, with D perhaps TRBD2 (5 bases). This TCR derives from a man younger than 45 in good health and CMV-seropositive. Source material: PBMCs. The CDR3 protein is CASSQPSFSYNEQFF. CDR3 in DNA: TGCGCCAGCAGCCAACCTAGCTTTTCCTACAATGAGCAGTTCTTC.